One and the same sample provided the 31 T cell receptor beta chains below, sequenced in a study of T cells in Graves' hyperthyroidism and ophthalmopathy. Amplified TCR beta CDR3 regions derived from RNA transcripts. A first-round RT-PCR of the TCR CDR3 used the HTBI primer set. MiXCR, run by TCRdb on the multiplex PCR reads, gives a single entry per CDR3 protein. The table records more than 500,000 distinct CDR3 sequences, about 15% of them present only once. The sample consisted of blood. Receptor source: a woman in her thirties or forties with Graves' ophthalmopathy.

This clonotype has just a few counts. With a much larger clone just one base away, this may be a read error. The rearrangement joins TRBV7-3 to TRBJ1-1; D unclear. In germline, CDR1 is SGHTA, CDR2 FQGTGA. This CDR3 is built from 13 residues. V dropped 1 base and J dropped 2 bases, with 5 bases sitting between them. CDR3 sequence (DNA): TGTGCCAGCAGCTTAATACACAACACTGAAGCTTTCTTT. It specifies CASSLIHNTEAFF.

Points on this clonotype: This may be a read error, as it is one base from a much larger clone. Here the CDR3 omits its conserved ending phenylalanine or tryptophan, so a read error is the likely source. The genes are TRBV30 and TRBJ1-1, with D uncertain. The CDR3 runs to 10 residues. Deletions cut 4 bases from V and 2 bases from J, with 2 bases between. Germline lookup yields CDR1 GTSNPN and CDR2 SVGIG (reference sequence). The CDR3 reads CAWINTEAFS. The CDR3 DNA reads TGTGCCTGGATTAACACTGAAGCTTTCTCT.

This clonotype was detected ten times or more. V usage is TRBV30 and J usage is TRBJ2-5; D is perhaps TRBD2 (6 bases). V lost 3 bases to trimming and J lost 0 bases, with 20 bases between them. The CDR3 runs to 17 residues. Germline lookup yields CDR1 GTSNPN and CDR2 SVGIG (reference sequence). CDR3 protein: CAWSHQGLSKYQETQYF. CDR3 DNA sequence: TGTGCCTGGAGCCATCAGGGACTTTCCAAGTACCAAGAGACCCAGTACTTC.

This clonotype was counted many times. V is TRBV28 and J is TRBJ2-7; D is unclear. Germline CDR1 reads MDHEN; CDR2 reads SYDVKM. Trimming shortened V by 4 bases and J by 4 bases, and 14 bases separated the two germline ends. This CDR3 has 14 residues. The CDR3 loop is CASSSPPVPYEQYF. The CDR3 DNA is TGTGCCAGCAGTTCCCCGCCGGTGCCTTACGAGCAGTACTTC.

Note on this clonotype: A much bigger clone sits one base away, suggesting this may be a read error. This chain links TRBV10-3 with TRBJ1-1; 10 bases agree with TRBD1. There are 14 residues in the CDR3. V was pared by 5 bases and J by 3 bases, with 3 bases of the junction left unmatched. Per germline, CDR1 ENHRY and CDR2 SYGVKD. CDR3 coding DNA: TGTGCCATCAGTTCGGGGACAGGGGACACTGAAGCTTTCTTT. As protein: CAISSGTGDTEAFF.

This clonotype was recorded at least ten times. Here the CDR3 DNA reads TGCGCCAGCAGTGAGTCGGGACAGGGGCTAGGAGAGACCCAGTACTTC. It encodes CASSESGQGLGETQYF. The genes are TRBV10-1 and TRBJ2-5, with TRBD1 matching 10 bases. J was trimmed by 4 bases and V by 0 bases; bases with no gene match: 5. This CDR3 has 16 amino acids. CDR1 is WNHNN, CDR2 SYGVQD, per germline (reference sequence).

This clonotype was detected many times. The V call is TRBV27, the J call TRBJ1-1, with TRBD1 matching over 7 bases. This CDR3 spans 14 amino acids. V lost 2 bases and J lost 7; bases outside the gene matches: 7. CDR1 and CDR2 (germline): MNHEY, SMNVEV (reference sequence). This CDR3 reads CASSLLEGAVEAFF. The CDR3 coding sequence is TGTGCCAGCAGTTTACTGGAGGGGGCGGTTGAAGCTTTCTTT.

This clonotype has a count of ten or more. The rearrangement joins TRBV28 to TRBJ2-4; no clear D. V lost 6 bases and J lost 0, with 9 bases in between. The CDR3 length is 14 residues. Germline V gene data show CDR1 as MDHEN and CDR2 as SYDVKM. Written as DNA, the CDR3 is TGTGCCAGCAGAAAGGACCTAGCCAAAAACATTCAGTACTTC. Encoded protein: CASRKDLAKNIQYF.

This clonotype appeared many times. The chain combines TRBV7-8 with TRBJ2-7; TRBD1 aligns across 11 bases. Unmatched junction bases numbered 10, after V lost 5 bases and J lost 4 bases. The CDR3 runs 16 residues. Germline CDR1 reads SGHVS; CDR2 reads FQNEAQ. The CDR3 bases are TGTGCCAGCAGCCCTCGGGGACAGGGGGGGGGGTACGAGCAGTACTTC. Its translation is CASSPRGQGGGYEQYF.

This clonotype has at least ten counts. The CDR3 reads CASGDKYSNQPQHF. Written as DNA, the CDR3 is TGTGCCTCCGGGGACAAATATAGCAATCAGCCCCAGCATTTT. The chain carries TRBV19 and TRBJ1-5; possibly TRBD1 for D (6 bases). V lost 11 bases, J lost 0 bases, and 14 bases lay in between. Germline V gene lookup returns CDR1 LNHDA and CDR2 SQIVND (reference sequence). The CDR3 is 14 residues long.

There are many counts of this clonotype. The V and J genes are TRBV28 and TRBJ2-7, with 10 bases matching TRBD2. There are 18 residues in the CDR3. J gave up 6 bases and V 2 bases, and 16 bases lay outside the gene matches. CDR1 MDHEN and CDR2 SYDVKM come from the germline V gene. The CDR3 loop reads CASSLSPSGSGMDSEQYF. CDR3 in DNA: TGTGCCAGCAGTTTAAGCCCTAGCGGGAGTGGGATGGACTCCGAGCAGTACTTC.

Ten or more counts support this clonotype. This chain uses TRBV6-4 with TRBJ2-7; unclear D gene. The CDR3 has 17 amino acids. The V end lost 6 bases, the J end lost 3 bases, and 24 bases lay between the germline ends. The germline CDR1 and CDR2 sequences are MRHNA and SNTAGT. The CDR3: CASSRLILSNHGYEQYF. CDR3 bases: TGTGCCAGCAGCCGTCTAATTTTGTCTAACCATGGCTACGAGCAGTACTTC.

In its sample, this clonotype was seen many times. The V and J genes are TRBV30 and TRBJ1-5, with 8 bases matching TRBD1. Germline V CDR1 and CDR2: GTSNPN, SVGIG (reference sequence). This CDR3 spans 16 amino acids. The V gene end was trimmed by 0 bases and the J gene end by 5 bases; junction bases not matched to a gene: 9. CDR3 nucleotides: TGTGCCTGGAGTGTAGCCCGGACAGGGCCTTATCAGCCCCAGCATTTT. Its translation: CAWSVARTGPYQPQHF.

This clonotype showed up many times. The chain couples TRBV2 to TRBJ1-1; D unresolved. Germline V CDR1 and CDR2: SNHLY, FYNNEI. Trimming took off 8 bases at V and 1 base at J, with 8 bases between the two ends. This CDR3 spans 12 amino acids. The CDR3 region has the DNA TGTGCCAGCGAGGAGGGGAACACTGAAGCTTTCTTT. Amino acids: CASEEGNTEAFF.

This chain connects TRBV5-4 to TRBJ2-7, with D tentatively TRBD1 (6 bases). Germline V gene sequence: CDR1 SGHNT, CDR2 YYREEE (reference sequence). Deletions cut 0 bases from V and 6 bases from J, with 13 bases between. There are 14 residues in the CDR3. The CDR3 region has the DNA TGTGCCAGCAGCTTGGATCAGGGGACCGTCGAGCAGTACTTC. Protein product: CASSLDQGTVEQYF.

This clonotype was observed a few times. V and J are TRBV27 and TRBJ2-3, with TRBD1 matching 11 bases. Germline values: CDR1 MNHEY, CDR2 SMNVEV (reference sequence). V gave up 1 base and J gave up 3 bases; unmatched junction bases: 3. The CDR3 sequence is 16 residues long. CDR3: CASSLWRDRGTDTQYF. Here the CDR3 DNA reads TGTGCCAGCAGTTTATGGAGGGACAGGGGGACAGATACGCAGTATTTT.

This clonotype was seen ten or more times. The gene calls are TRBV28 and TRBJ1-5; TRBD1 matches 8 bases. J gave up 0 bases and V 4 bases, and 8 bases lay outside the gene matches. The germline CDR1 and CDR2 sequences are MDHEN and SYDVKM. The CDR3 spans 17 residues. The DNA of the CDR3 is TGTGCCAGCAGTTCCGGACAGGGCGCTTATAGCAATCAGCCCCAGCATTTT. It specifies CASSSGQGAYSNQPQHF.

Worth noting for this clonotype: A read error may explain this, as a much larger clone is one base away. The CDR3 does not end in the conserved phenylalanine or tryptophan, so this is likely a read error. The genes are TRBV28 and TRBJ1-1; 8 bases fit TRBD1. In germline, CDR1 is MDHEN, CDR2 SYDVKM. Trimming removed 5 bases from V and 6 bases from J; junction bases left unmatched: 8. CDR3 size: 14 residues. The CDR3 sequence: CASSMQGALPEAFL. For the CDR3, the DNA is TGTGCCAGCAGTATGCAGGGGGCTCTCCCTGAAGCTTTCCTT.

Ten or more counts support this clonotype. V gene TRBV20-1 combines with J gene TRBJ1-6; D ambiguous. V gave up 6 bases and J gave up 7 bases, with 16 bases separating them. This CDR3 has 14 residues. Per the germline V gene, CDR1 is DFQATT and CDR2 is SNEGSKA (reference sequence). CDR3 DNA: TGCAGTGCCAACATGGGAAGCGGGAATTCACCCCTCCACTTT. Translating it yields CSANMGSGNSPLHF.

This clonotype has a count of ten or more. J is TRBJ1-1 and V is TRBV27, with D unresolved. This CDR3 is built from 13 residues. Trimming pared 6 bases from V and 4 bases from J, leaving 12 bases between. Germline V CDR1 and CDR2: MNHEY, SMNVEV (reference sequence). The CDR3 region is CASRSVMGTEAFF. In DNA form, the CDR3 reads TGTGCCAGCAGATCGGTGATGGGCACTGAAGCTTTCTTT.

The gene calls are TRBV6-1 and TRBJ2-6, with 7 positions matching TRBD1. V trimming: 4 bases; J trimming: 2 bases; junction bases outside the gene matches: 8. Germline V gives CDR1 MNHNS, CDR2 SASEGT. The CDR3 has 17 amino acids. Written as DNA, the CDR3 is TGTGCCAGCAGTGCCCGGGACAGCTTCGCTGGGGCCAACGTCCTGACTTTC. It translates to CASSARDSFAGANVLTF.

Many counts were recorded for this clonotype. This chain connects TRBV11-2 to TRBJ2-7, with D hard to call. The germline V gene has CDR1 SGHAT and CDR2 FQNNGV. The length of the CDR3 is 13 residues. V lost 1 base, J lost 3 bases, and 7 bases lay in between. The chain's CDR3 is CASSLVQNYEQYF. As DNA, the CDR3 is TGTGCCAGCAGCTTAGTCCAGAACTACGAGCAGTACTTC.

This chain connects TRBV18 to TRBJ2-7, with D possibly being TRBD1 (5 bases). From germline, CDR1 is KGHSH and CDR2 LQKENI. The ends were cut back, 1 base at V and 3 bases at J, with 7 bases in the middle. CDR3 length: 13 amino acids. CDR3 nucleotide sequence: TGTGCCAGCTCACCACAGCAGGGCTACGAGCAGTACTTC. Translation gives CASSPQQGYEQYF.

The CDR3 nucleotides are TGTGCCTGGAGCCCTTTGATTGGGGAGACCCAGTACTTC. Translating it yields CAWSPLIGETQYF. The chain uses TRBV30 and TRBJ2-5; D gene unclear. The CDR3 has 13 residues. Trimming took off 3 bases at V and 5 bases at J, with 13 bases between the two ends. Germline V gene sequence: CDR1 GTSNPN, CDR2 SVGIG (reference sequence).

This clonotype came up many times. The chain joins TRBV12-3 or TRBV12-4 to TRBJ1-1, with D hard to call. The CDR3 covers 12 residues. V lost 6 bases and J 3 bases, leaving 8 bases between the germline ends. The CDR3 coding sequence is TGTGCCAGCAGGTACTGGGACACTGAAGCTTTCTTT. This gives the protein CASRYWDTEAFF.

The sample holds many counts of this clonotype. The gene calls are TRBV27 and TRBJ1-2; 8 bases are shared with TRBD1. Germline CDR1 reads MNHEY; CDR2 reads SMNVEV (reference sequence). The CDR3 consists of 17 residues. With V trimmed by 2 bases and J by 1 base, 9 bases remained unmatched. This chain's CDR3 is CASSLLGAGGVNYGYTF. Here the CDR3 DNA reads TGTGCCAGCAGTTTACTGGGGGCAGGGGGCGTTAACTATGGCTACACCTTC.

This clonotype was counted many times. A much larger clonotype is one base distant, so this may be a read error. The J gene is TRBJ1-1, the V gene TRBV2; D might be TRBD1 (5 bases). V lost 3 bases and J lost 1, with 6 bases in between. The germline V gene has CDR1 SNHLY and CDR2 FYNNEI. The CDR3 runs to 13 residues. CDR3: CASSDGGNTEAFF. The DNA of the CDR3 is TGTGCCAGCAGTGACGGGGGGAACACTGAAGCTTTCTTT.

This clonotype was picked up a small number of times. This clone may be a read error of a much larger clone one base away. The V gene is TRBV6-1, the J gene TRBJ1-5; weak D call: TRBD1 (6 bases). The CDR3 spans 16 residues. Germline values: CDR1 MNHNS, CDR2 SASEGT. The CDR3 bases are TGTGCCAGCAGTGAAAGGGGACATTTTAGCAATCAGCCCCGGCATTTT. This translates into CASSERGHFSNQPRHF.

This clonotype was seen many times. This chain joins TRBV27 and TRBJ2-5, with 8 nucleotides matching TRBD1. This CDR3 contains 14 residues. Germline-derived CDR1 and CDR2 are MNHEY and SMNVEV (reference sequence). Germline trimming cut 5 bases from V and 5 bases from J; bases unmatched to any gene: 7. CDR3 sequence reads: CASSTSGGAETQYF. The CDR3 coding sequence is TGTGCCAGCAGTACCTCAGGGGGCGCGGAGACCCAGTACTTC.

This clonotype was counted at least ten times. The rearrangement joins TRBV28 to TRBJ2-7; TRBD2 matches 10 bases. This CDR3 has 13 amino acids. Per the germline V gene, CDR1 is MDHEN and CDR2 is SYDVKM. The ends lost 7 bases at V and 3 bases at J; junction bases unmatched: 3. In nucleotides, the CDR3 is TGTGCCAGCACAACTAGCGGGATCTACGAGCAGTACTTC. Protein sequence: CASTTSGIYEQYF.

There are a few counts of this clonotype. The chain carries TRBV3-1 and TRBJ2-5; maybe TRBD2 (6 bases). The germline CDR1 and CDR2 sequences are LGHDT and YNNKEL (reference sequence). This CDR3 is built from 16 residues. The V end lost 0 bases, the J end lost 2 bases, and 13 bases lay between the germline ends. The chain's CDR3 is CASSQEIIRGQETQYF. The CDR3 coding sequence is TGTGCCAGCAGCCAAGAAATAATTCGGGGGCAAGAGACCCAGTACTTC.